A single sample is the source of the 10 T cell receptor beta chains below, sequenced in a study of preoperative IRX-2 immunotherapy in early breast cancer. Treatment reported: preoperative locoregional IRX-2 cytokine immunotherapy. TCRdb keeps only in-frame clones here, not all; method: immunoSEQ multiplex PCR. The data show around 22,000 clones, 70% to 90% seen once. The starting material was tumor tissue, obtained after IRX-2 immunotherapy. The receptor set was obtained from a human donor with breast cancer.

The chain recombines TRBV19 with TRBJ1-1; possible D gene TRBD1, 6 bases. Germline values: CDR1 LNHDA, CDR2 SQIVND (reference sequence). Trimming left V 4 bases short and J 1 base short, with 19 bases between. The CDR3 length is 17 residues. CDR3: CASSTYLVRGGNTEAFF. In DNA, the CDR3 is TGTGCCAGTAGTACGTATTTGGTAAGGGGGGGGAACACTGAAGCTTTCTTT.

This chain uses TRBV7-6 with TRBJ2-4; 7 nucleotides match TRBD1. Germline values: CDR1 SGHVS, CDR2 FNYEAQ. The junction had 4 bases not matched to a gene; V was cut back by 2 bases and J by 9 bases. The CDR3 is made up of 13 amino acids. The CDR3 sequence is CASSLTGDGIQYF. In DNA form, the CDR3 reads TGTGCCAGCAGCTTAACAGGGGATGGCATTCAGTACTTC.

This clone is a singleton in its sample. The chain uses TRBV28 and TRBJ2-5, with 7 bases aligning to TRBD2. This CDR3 comprises 14 residues. V gave up 8 bases and J gave up 4 bases; unmatched junction bases: 10. CDR1 MDHEN and CDR2 SYDVKM come from the germline V gene. CDR3 sequence reads: CASGGGTKPETQYF. CDR3 bases: TGTGCCAGCGGTGGCGGGACTAAGCCAGAGACCCAGTACTTC.

The gene calls are TRBV5-1 and TRBJ1-6; 10 nucleotides agree with TRBD1. The germline V gene has CDR1 SGHRS and CDR2 YFSETQ. CDR3 length equals 16 residues. V was pared by 0 bases and J by 7 bases, with 4 bases of the junction left unmatched. CDR3 DNA sequence: TGCGCCAGCAGCTTGGGCGACAGGGGGCTGAATTCACCCCTCCACTTT. As protein: CASSLGDRGLNSPLHF.

In this sample, this clone turned up once. V is TRBV7-4 and J is TRBJ1-1; D call uncertain. V was clipped by 5 bases and J by 8 bases, with 12 bases between them. This CDR3 has 12 amino acids. Germline V gene sequence: CDR1 SGHVT, CDR2 SQSDAQ. The CDR3 bases are TGTGCCAGCAGCCCTTGGAGCGGGGAAGCTTTCTTT. Amino acid sequence: CASSPWSGEAFF.

V is TRBV28 and J is TRBJ1-5; D gene ambiguous. In germline, CDR1 is MDHEN, CDR2 SYDVKM. V shed 7 bases and J shed 0 bases, with 19 bases lying between them. This CDR3 is 17 amino acids long. The CDR3 DNA reads as TGTGCCAGCATTTCATCTAGGGAGGGTTATAGCAATCAGCCCCAGCATTTT. The encoded protein is CASISSREGYSNQPQHF. The entire variable domain, with the rest obtained from reference TRBV28 and TRBJ1-5, is as follows: DVKVTQSSRYLVKRTGEKVFLECVQDMDHENMFWYRQDPGLGLRLIYFSYDVKMKEKGDIPEGYSVSREKKERFSLILESASTNQTSMYLCASISSREGYSNQPQHFGDGTRLSIL.

The chain joins TRBV5-1 to TRBJ1-5; D not certain. The CDR3 totals 15 residues. Germline V CDR1 and CDR2: SGHRS, YFSETQ. Trimming removed 0 bases from V and 4 bases from J, with 11 bases in between. The DNA of the CDR3 is TGCGCCAGCAGCTTGGACGGGCAGGCTAATCAGCCCCAGCATTTT. It encodes CASSLDGQANQPQHF.

The V gene is TRBV27, the J gene TRBJ2-5; 15 nucleotides line up with TRBD2. With V trimmed by 5 bases and J by 2 bases, 18 bases remained unmatched. Germline CDR1 reads MNHEY; CDR2 reads SMNVEV (reference sequence). This CDR3 has 21 amino acids. CDR3 sequence: CASSPNTLGLAGGSLQETQYF. The DNA of the CDR3 is TGTGCCAGCAGTCCGAACACGCTCGGACTAGCGGGGGGGAGTCTTCAAGAGACCCAGTACTTC.

A single count supports this clone. The V call is TRBV6-5, the J call TRBJ1-1; TRBD1 aligns across 7 bases. The trim removed 2 bases at V and 8 bases at J, leaving 5 bases unmatched. This CDR3 contains 13 residues. Germline V gene data show CDR1 as MNHEY and CDR2 as SVGAGI. The CDR3 protein is CASSYVTGQEAFF. CDR3 DNA sequence: TGTGCCAGCAGTTACGTGACAGGGCAGGAAGCTTTCTTT.

This chain uses TRBV19 with TRBJ1-3; the D gene is possibly TRBD1 (5 bases). Germline-derived CDR1 and CDR2 are LNHDA and SQIVND (reference sequence). The CDR3 sequence is 17 residues long. Trimming stripped 9 bases from V and 0 bases from J, with 21 bases between. The CDR3 loop is CASAPPRDGLSGNTIYF. The CDR3 nucleotides are TGTGCCAGCGCCCCACCACGGGACGGTCTCTCTGGAAACACCATATATTTT.